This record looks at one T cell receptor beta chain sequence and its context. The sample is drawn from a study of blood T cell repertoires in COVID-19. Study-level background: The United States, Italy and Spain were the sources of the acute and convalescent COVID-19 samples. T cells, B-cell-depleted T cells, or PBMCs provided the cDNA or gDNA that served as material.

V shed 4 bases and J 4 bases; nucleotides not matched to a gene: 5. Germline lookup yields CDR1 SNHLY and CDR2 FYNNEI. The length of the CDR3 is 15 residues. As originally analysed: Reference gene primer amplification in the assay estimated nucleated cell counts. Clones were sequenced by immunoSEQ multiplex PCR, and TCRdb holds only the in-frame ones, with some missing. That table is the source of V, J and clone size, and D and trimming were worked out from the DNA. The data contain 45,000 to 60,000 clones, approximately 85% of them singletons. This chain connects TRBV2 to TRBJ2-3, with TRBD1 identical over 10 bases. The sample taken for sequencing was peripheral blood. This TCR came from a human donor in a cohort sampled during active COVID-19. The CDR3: CASSGDRGLADTQYF. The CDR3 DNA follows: TGTGCCAGCAGTGGCGACAGGGGGCTCGCAGATACGCAGTATTTT.